The 10 T cell receptor beta chains below all came from one sample that was sequenced in a study of blood T cell repertoires in COVID-19 (TCRdb year 2020). Libraries came from the immunoSEQ multiplex PCR assay. TCRdb provides this immuneACCESS table in a form limited to in-frame rearrangements. Some clones are lacking; in checked studies, under half of them reflect an unresolved V gene, and why the rest are absent is not known. The sample profile shows approximately 100,000 clones; approximately 86% of them were found once. The ten most abundant clones make up about 9.3% of the sample. Sample: peripheral blood. Every receptor here comes from a man aged 50-59 years with acute or convalescent COVID-19.

This chain links TRBV30 with TRBJ2-4; 9 nucleotides match TRBD1. V dropped 2 bases and J dropped 0; count of bases not matched to a gene: 11. The length of the CDR3 is 18 residues. From germline, CDR1 is GTSNPN and CDR2 SVGIG (reference sequence). The CDR3 DNA is TGTGCCTGGAGTACGAGGGGTCGGACAGGGGTAGCCAAAAACATTCAGTACTTC. Translation gives CAWSTRGRTGVAKNIQYF.

The chain couples TRBV12-3 or TRBV12-4 to TRBJ1-2, with 8 bases aligning to TRBD1. There are 12 residues in the CDR3. V was clipped by 4 bases and J by 8 bases; unmatched bases: 3. This chain's CDR3 is CASSSRGRGYTF. CDR3 in DNA: TGTGCCAGCAGTTCCAGGGGGCGCGGCTACACCTTC.

The rearrangement links TRBV27 to TRBJ1-1, with TRBD1 matching over 9 bases. Germline V gene data show CDR1 as MNHEY and CDR2 as SMNVEV (reference sequence). J gave up 0 bases and V 5 bases, and 4 bases lay outside the gene matches. The CDR3 is 15 amino acids. In nucleotides, the CDR3 is TGTGCCAGCAGTACCGGACAGGGGATGAACACTGAAGCTTTCTTT. It is translated as CASSTGQGMNTEAFF.

This clone occurred once. The chain has TRBV19 and TRBJ2-2; 7 bases line up with TRBD2. After removal of 5 bases from V and 1 base from J, the junction contained 7 bases not matched to a gene. The CDR3 totals 16 residues. From germline, CDR1 is LNHDA and CDR2 SQIVND (reference sequence). CDR3 DNA: TGTGCCAGTAGTCCCAGACTAGCATTGAACACCGGGGAGCTGTTTTTT. Translation gives CASSPRLALNTGELFF.

This clone was recorded once. The chain uses TRBV7-9 and TRBJ1-6; no firm D call. This CDR3 is 15 amino acids long. Germline V gives CDR1 SEHNR, CDR2 FQNEAQ (reference sequence). The V end lost 2 bases, the J end lost 2 bases, and 7 bases lay between the germline ends. The CDR3, as DNA: TGTGCCAGCAGCTTATCAGAAACCTATAATTCACCCCTCCACTTT. Protein sequence: CASSLSETYNSPLHF. The whole variable domain, remainder taken from reference TRBV7-9 and TRBJ1-6, is DTGVSQNPRHKITKRGQNVTFRCDPISEHNRLYWYRQTLGQGPEFLTYFQNEAQLEKSRLLSDRFSAERPKGSFSTLEIQRTEQGDSAMYLCASSLSETYNSPLHFGNGTRLTVT.

This clone was picked up a small number of times. This chain connects TRBV7-3 to TRBJ2-7, with D unclear. The CDR3 has 15 residues. The V gene lost 1 base and the J gene lost 0 bases, with 10 bases spanning the gap. The germline V gene has CDR1 SGHTA and CDR2 FQGTGA. This chain's CDR3 is CASSLSYSNSYEQYF. The CDR3 DNA reads TGTGCCAGCAGCTTAAGCTACAGCAACTCCTACGAGCAGTACTTC.

This rearrangement joins TRBV9 to TRBJ2-5; D gene unclear. This CDR3 spans 14 amino acids. The V end lost 0 bases, the J end lost 1 base, and 7 bases lay between the germline ends. Germline V gene lookup returns CDR1 SGDLS and CDR2 YYNGEE. In nucleotides, the CDR3 is TGTGCCAGCAGCGTAGGAGTCGCCCAAGAGACCCAGTACTTC. Amino acids: CASSVGVAQETQYF.

The rearrangement links TRBV4-1 to TRBJ1-2; D is possibly TRBD1 (6 bases). V lost 4 bases and J 4 bases, leaving 25 bases between the germline ends. The length of the CDR3 is 18 residues. Germline V gives CDR1 MGHRA, CDR2 YSYEKL. The CDR3 nucleotides read TGCGCCAGCAGCCTCTCACAGGGTAGGTCGGAGCTAGGCTATGGCTACACCTTC. Amino acid sequence: CASSLSQGRSELGYGYTF.

As to this clone: This same CDR3 is encoded by further DNA sequences in the sample. The J gene is TRBJ2-1, the V gene TRBV5-1, with 7 bases fitting TRBD2. V was pared by 5 bases and J by 6 bases, with 11 bases of the junction left unmatched. CDR1 is SGHRS and CDR2 is YFSETQ in the germline V gene. The CDR3 totals 15 residues. CDR3 nucleotide sequence: TGCGCCAGCAGTTTAGGGCGGGAGCGCTCCAATGAGCAGTTCTTC. Amino acids: CASSLGRERSNEQFF.

This chain links TRBV4-1 with TRBJ2-3, with TRBD1 matching 8 bases. CDR1 and CDR2 from the germline V gene are MGHRA and YSYEKL. The trim removed 3 bases at V and 1 base at J, leaving 6 bases unmatched. There are 16 residues in the CDR3. The CDR3 sequence: CASSHVQGAGTDTQYF. As DNA, the CDR3 is TGCGCCAGCAGCCACGTCCAGGGGGCAGGCACAGATACGCAGTATTTT.